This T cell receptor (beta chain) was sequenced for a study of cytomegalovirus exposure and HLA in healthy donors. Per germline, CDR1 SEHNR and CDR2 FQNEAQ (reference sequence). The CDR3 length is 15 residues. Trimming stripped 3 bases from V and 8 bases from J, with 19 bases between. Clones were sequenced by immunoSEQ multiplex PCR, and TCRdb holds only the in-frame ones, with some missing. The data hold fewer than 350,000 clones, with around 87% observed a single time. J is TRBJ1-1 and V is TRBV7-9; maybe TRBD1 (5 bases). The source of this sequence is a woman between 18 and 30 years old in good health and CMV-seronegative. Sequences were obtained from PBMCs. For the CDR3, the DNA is TGTGCCAGCAGCTTTATCTCTTCGTGGGGGGACGAAGCTTTCTTT. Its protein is CASSFISSWGDEAFF.